A selection of T cell receptor beta chains follows, all from one sample in a study of OX40 agonist ivuxolimab in advanced cancers. Using immunoSEQ multiplex PCR, the repertoire was profiled, and TCRdb retains in-frame clones only, with some absent. The data contain just over 40,000 clones, 88% of them singletons. The source material was CD4+ or CD8+ T cells sorted from blood, sampled in a trial of the OX40 agonist ivuxolimab. All receptors come from an adult with an advanced solid tumor such as melanoma, head and neck, liver or kidney cancer. The CDR3 runs from the conserved cysteine through the conserved F or W. Each record gives: clone size, J gene, CDR3 length, V gene, CDR3 protein. Rows give clone size only sometimes, using once, few, many, or a class for an expanded clone.

NA,TRBJ2-7,15,TRBV6-1,CASSGGTNPVLEQYF
NA,TRBJ2-3,13,TRBV27,CASTLAGTDTQYF
few,TRBJ1-5,13,TRBV28,CASRDPSNQPQHF
NA,TRBJ2-2,12,TRBV19,CASLRGAGELFF
NA,TRBJ2-7,13,TRBV7-9,CASSPQGTYEQYF
NA,TRBJ1-3,15,TRBV27,CASSLTQGPGNTIYF
NA,TRBJ2-7,13,TRBV4-1,CASSLSHLREQYF
NA,TRBJ1-6,14,TRBV27,CASRIRGANSPLHF
few,TRBJ2-7,13,TRBV28,CASSSDSSYEQYF
NA,TRBJ2-3,14,TRBV9,CASSASGSTDTQYF
NA,TRBJ2-7,14,TRBV15,CATSRGGDSYEQYF
NA,TRBJ2-5,14,TRBV28,CASRTLVQEEAQYF
NA,TRBJ2-7,12,TRBV28,CATLRGSYEQYF
NA,TRBJ2-3,14,TRBV6-5,CASRSPGTDSPLYF
NA,TRBJ2-3,12,TRBV7-9,CASSSRTDTQYF
NA,TRBJ2-1,14,TRBV11-2,CASSLGLGDNEQFF
few,TRBJ1-2,14,TRBV7-9,CASSLGRVLDGYTF
NA,TRBJ1-3,17,TRBV14,CASSQESDRRSGNTIYF
NA,TRBJ2-3,13,TRBV6-5,CASGGRWTDTQYF
NA,TRBJ1-2,15,TRBV15,CATSRGVTGADGYTF
NA,TRBJ1-2,17,TRBV7-9,CASSARDLRETNYGYTF
NA,TRBJ1-1,12,TRBV28,CASSLSPTEAFF
once,TRBJ2-2,14,TRBV27,CASSFSVVGGELFF
NA,TRBJ2-7,14,TRBV7-8,CASSLASRPYEQYF
NA,TRBJ2-1,14,TRBV19,CASSIAESYNEQFF
NA,TRBJ2-1,16,TRBV9,CASSVGTGLATNEQFF
NA,TRBJ1-5,14,TRBV13,CASSSGPRNQPQHF
NA,TRBJ2-7,15,TRBV28,CASRSILQGNYEQYF
once,TRBJ2-3,14,TRBV7-6,CASSRGQGPDTQYF
NA,TRBJ2-3,16,TRBV7-2,CASSLEISGSLDTQYF
few,TRBJ1-4,16,TRBV6-1,CASSETVGQGNEKLFF
NA,TRBJ1-5,14,TRBV9,CASSPDGSNQPQHF
NA,TRBJ2-3,16,TRBV7-6,CASSLSTSGKSDTQYF
NA,TRBJ1-6,11,TRBV30,CAWSWNSPLHF
NA,TRBJ1-3,13,TRBV6-6,CASTHWGRNTIYF
NA,TRBJ1-5,16,TRBV7-3,CASSWGHPKSNQPQHF
once,TRBJ2-2,15,TRBV28,CASSPRNPITGELFF
NA,TRBJ2-2,15,TRBV5-1,CASSPGQGNTGELFF
NA,TRBJ2-7,14,TRBV27,CASSLERGWHEQYF
NA,TRBJ1-5,13,TRBV6-5,CASSQWGNQPQHF
once,TRBJ2-5,13,TRBV13,CASSMTGTETQYF
NA,TRBJ1-1,13,TRBV13,CASSPSQGFGAFF
NA,TRBJ1-2,12,TRBV6-1,CASSVTEYGYTF
NA,TRBJ2-1,12,TRBV6-5,CASGWDNNEQFF
NA,TRBJ2-2,15,TRBV2,CASRAAGGGTGELFF
few,TRBJ2-1,15,TRBV7-3,CASSQWGQGTNEQFF
NA,TRBJ2-7,13,TRBV27,CASGPGRDYEQYF
NA,TRBJ2-7,13,TRBV9,CASSTRQDGEQYF
NA,TRBJ2-1,13,TRBV30,CAWSEGTNGEQFF
NA,TRBJ2-7,13,TRBV28,CASTGLGTYEQYF
NA,TRBJ2-2,15,TRBV5-1,CASSLVGERTGELFF
NA,TRBJ1-3,17,TRBV7-8,CASSLEGQGLSGNTIYF
medium-sized,TRBJ2-1,15,TRBV19,CASSFLAEVYNEQFF
NA,TRBJ2-7,13,TRBV27,CASSMGLAGEQYF
NA,TRBJ1-1,15,TRBV7-9,CASSLPRDGGDEAFF
NA,TRBJ2-7,13,TRBV28,CATTGTGVYEQYF
NA,TRBJ2-1,15,TRBV5-1,CASSRDRGPYNEQFF